A single sample is the source of the 17 T cell receptor beta chains below, sequenced in a study of T cell repertoires in cytomegalovirus infection. TCRdb independently ran MiXCR on the reads; one entry per CDR3 protein. The sample lists 900,000 to 950,000 distinct CDR3 sequences, around 30% occurring once. No antigens are known for them. Source: cultured CD8+ T cells from PBMCs, taken from culture after CMV antigen stimulation. These receptors originate from a human donor in good health (CMV status not recorded). Some clones in this sample may be carry-over from other donors' samples.

This clonotype was recorded a few times. This sequence joins TRBV6-9 and TRBJ1-2; D may be TRBD1 (6 bases). The V end was cut by 7 bases, the J end by 2 bases, with 17 bases between. This CDR3 is built from 15 residues. Germline CDR1 reads MNHGY; CDR2 reads SVAAGI. CDR3 DNA: TGTGCCAGCAAATTTGGAGGCAGGGGAAACTATGGCTACACCTTC. It translates to CASKFGGRGNYGYTF.

The genes are TRBV9 and TRBJ1-2, with D possibly TRBD1 on 6 matching bases. CDR3 length equals 16 residues. CDR1 SGDLS and CDR2 YYNGEE come from the germline V gene. V lost 0 bases, J lost 4 bases, and 16 bases lay in between. In DNA form, the CDR3 reads TGTGCCAGCAGCGTAGGGGGGGCGCCCCTGGTCTATGGCTACACCTTC. Translated, it gives CASSVGGAPLVYGYTF.

The sample holds a few counts of this clonotype. The V gene is TRBV4-1, the J gene TRBJ2-7; D uncertain. Germline V lookup: CDR1 MGHRA, CDR2 YSYEKL. V lost 1 base and J 3 bases, leaving 7 bases between the germline ends. The CDR3 is 13 amino acids. CDR3: CASSQGAYYEQYF. The DNA of the CDR3 is TGCGCCAGCAGCCAAGGGGCGTACTACGAGCAGTACTTC.

This clonotype turned up a few times. The rearrangement uses TRBV10-3 and TRBJ2-5, with D uncertain. V lost 8 bases to trimming and J lost 2 bases, with 9 bases between them. This CDR3 contains 12 residues. The germline V gene has CDR1 ENHRY and CDR2 SYGVKD. The CDR3 sequence is CAIGDGQETQYF. The CDR3 DNA reads as TGTGCCATCGGCGACGGACAAGAGACCCAGTACTTC.

In its sample, this clonotype was seen many times. The J gene is TRBJ1-1, the V gene TRBV7-9; TRBD1 is a possible D gene (6 bases). The germline V and J ends were trimmed by 1 base and 5 bases, with 11 bases remaining between them. This CDR3 comprises 14 residues. Germline loops: CDR1 SEHNR, CDR2 FQNEAQ (reference sequence). The CDR3 sequence: CASSLVGGRTEAFF. The CDR3 DNA reads TGTGCCAGCAGCTTAGTGGGGGGGCGGACTGAAGCTTTCTTT.

This clonotype was detected only a few times. The chain carries TRBV11-2 and TRBJ2-7; TRBD1 might be the D (6 bases). Germline V lookup: CDR1 SGHAT, CDR2 FQNNGV. V gave up 6 bases and J gave up 6 bases, with 15 bases separating them. The CDR3 sequence is 13 residues long. CDR3 region: CASRGANSAEQYV. CDR3 bases: TGTGCCAGCAGGGGGGCCAACTCGGCCGAGCAGTACGTC.

The chain combines TRBV4-3 with TRBJ1-4; D call uncertain. Germline CDR1 and CDR2: LGHNA and YSLEER. The CDR3 has 15 residues. The V gene lost 3 bases and the J gene lost 7 bases, with 15 bases spanning the gap. CDR3 nucleotide sequence: TGCGCCAGCAGCCAGAATTTGGTCAGAGGTGAAAAACTGTTTTTT. Protein: CASSQNLVRGEKLFF.

The chain joins TRBV4-1 to TRBJ1-5, with TRBD1 as a possible D gene (6 bases). V dropped 1 base and J dropped 9 bases, with 10 bases sitting between them. Germline V gene sequence: CDR1 MGHRA, CDR2 YSYEKL. CDR3 length equals 13 residues. CDR3 amino acids: CASSQVGGPPQHF. Here the CDR3 DNA reads TGCGCCAGCAGCCAAGTGGGGGGGCCGCCCCAGCATTTT.

This clonotype was seen a handful of times. The chain combines TRBV4-1 with TRBJ2-1; 8 bases line up with TRBD2. Germline V lookup: CDR1 MGHRA, CDR2 YSYEKL. CDR3 size: 18 residues. J gave up 1 base and V 4 bases, and 12 bases lay outside the gene matches. The CDR3: CASSPFPSGGQSYNEQFF. The CDR3 nucleotides are TGCGCCAGCAGCCCATTTCCGAGCGGGGGCCAGTCCTACAATGAGCAGTTCTTC.

This clonotype occurred once. The chain combines TRBV12-3 or TRBV12-4 with TRBJ2-6; the D is unclear. This CDR3 spans 16 amino acids. Between the trimmed V and J ends, which lost 5 bases and 3 bases, there was a span of 14 bases. The CDR3, as DNA: TGTGCCAGCAGTACCCCTCTCAGACTTGGGGCCAACGTCCTGACTTTC. This codes for CASSTPLRLGANVLTF.

This clonotype has ten or more counts. This chain connects TRBV7-8 to TRBJ1-5, with 7 bases fitting TRBD1. There are 15 residues in the CDR3. V lost 5 bases to trimming and J lost 3 bases; unmatched junction nucleotides: 7. Germline lookup yields CDR1 SGHVS and CDR2 FQNEAQ. The DNA of the CDR3 is TGTGCCAGCAGCCTTGGCAGGGGGGCCAATCAGCCCCAGCATTTT. Translation gives CASSLGRGANQPQHF.

In its sample, this clonotype was seen many times. V gene TRBV6-6 combines with J gene TRBJ2-1, with D tentatively TRBD2 (6 bases). The germline V gene has CDR1 MNHNY and CDR2 SVGAGI (reference sequence). V was trimmed by 6 bases and J by 5 bases, leaving 14 bases between them. This CDR3 is built from 14 residues. The CDR3 DNA reads as TGTGCCAGCAGAAACGGGGGTAGGGACAATGAGCAGTTCTTC. Protein product: CASRNGGRDNEQFF.

Only one count was recorded for this clonotype. An end of the junction differs from the germline gene, which may be a read error. The chain joins TRBV7-9 to TRBJ2-7; tentatively, D is TRBD2 (6 bases). CDR1 SEHNR and CDR2 FQNEAQ come from the germline V gene (reference sequence). The CDR3 is made up of 14 amino acids. The CDR3 sequence: CASGLRGDVHEQYF. The CDR3 DNA is TGTGCCAGCGGCTTACGCGGGGACGTACACGAGCAGTACTTC.

This clonotype came up a few times. The chain joins TRBV6-6 to TRBJ2-1; 7 bases match TRBD1. CDR1 is MNHNY, CDR2 SVGAGI, per germline (reference sequence). This CDR3 region has 15 residues. V shed 6 bases, J shed 10 bases, and the junction held 15 bases outside the gene matches. Here the CDR3 reads CASRDRDRAIVEQFF. CDR3 nucleotide sequence: TGTGCCAGCAGGGACCGAGACAGGGCGATTGTAGAGCAGTTCTTC.

The sample holds a few counts of this clonotype. This chain joins TRBV6-2 or TRBV6-3 and TRBJ2-3; 8 bases map to TRBD2. CDR1 is MNHEY and CDR2 is SVGEGT in the germline V gene. There are 18 residues in the CDR3. Trimming took 2 bases from V and 6 from J; bases not matched to a gene: 16. The CDR3 loop reads CASSYLFSGLAEGDTQYF. DNA of the CDR3: TGTGCCAGCAGTTACCTTTTTAGCGGACTAGCCGAGGGGGATACGCAGTATTTT.

The chain is built from TRBV7-6 and TRBJ1-1; D is unresolved. There are 13 residues in the CDR3. The germline gives CDR1 SGHVS, CDR2 FNYEAQ. The V end was cut by 5 bases, the J end by 3 bases, with 10 bases between. CDR3 residues: CASSPVKDTEAFF. CDR3 sequence (DNA): TGTGCCAGCAGCCCAGTGAAGGACACTGAAGCTTTCTTT.

This clonotype was seen a handful of times. J is TRBJ1-5 and V is TRBV6-5; D is undetermined. This CDR3 has 14 amino acids. The V end lost 5 bases, the J end lost 3 bases, and 11 bases lay between the germline ends. Germline lookup yields CDR1 MNHEY and CDR2 SVGAGI. The CDR3 DNA reads as TGTGCCAGCAGTATGAGGGCAGACAATCAGCCCCAGCATTTT. Protein product: CASSMRADNQPQHF.